This record looks at one T cell receptor beta chain sequence and its context. Its antigen is unidentified. Specified time point: pre-treatment sample, taken before nivolumab and TIL therapy. Sequencing used immunoSEQ v3. Each library reached about 2.1 million read pairs, or 5-6 million at deep level. The table came from immunoSEQ multiplex PCR; TCRdb's copy has only in-frame clones and leaves some out. The repertoire holds just under 60,000 clones, more than 60% seen once, with around 1.7% in the top ten. V dropped 4 bases and J dropped 9 bases, with 10 bases sitting between them. CDR1 is MNHEY, CDR2 SMNVEV, per germline (reference sequence). CDR3 length: 12 residues. These data are taken from a study of TIL therapy for anti-PD-1-resistant metastatic lung cancer. Study findings and constraints: The baseline peripheral repertoire was partially replaced by infused TIL clonotypes that later decayed.

The sample was blood, taken at baseline. The receptor comes from a person between 25 and 79 years old with non-small cell lung cancer. The chain employs TRBV27 and TRBJ2-1; D remains ambiguous. CDR3 DNA sequence: TGTGCCAGCAGTTCCCGGATTGGTGAGCAGTTCTTC. It codes for CASSSRIGEQFF.